Sequencing of this T cell receptor (beta chain) was carried out in a study of T cell changes during pregnancy in multiple sclerosis. Only in-frame clones appear in the TCRdb table, and some are missing; sequencing was by immunoSEQ multiplex PCR. The sample has under 95,000 clones, around 94% seen once. Deletions cut 7 bases from V and 2 bases from J, with 12 bases between. Looked up from germline, CDR1 is SNHLY and CDR2 is FYNNEI. CDR3 size: 14 residues. The receptor comes from a female donor with multiple sclerosis, enrolled in a pregnancy study. This specimen consisted of peripheral blood, obtained after pregnancy. The genes are TRBV2 and TRBJ2-4, with D perhaps matching TRBD1 (5 bases). The CDR3 coding sequence is TGTGCCAGCACCCCAGGGCGGACCAAAAACATTCAGTACTTC. This translates into CASTPGRTKNIQYF.